These 12 T cell receptor beta chains came from one sample sequenced in a study of molecular identifiers for immune sequencing clone quantification. From the PCR reads, TCRdb called clonotypes with MiXCR, one entry per CDR3 protein. Of more than 550,000 distinct CDR3 sequences detected, roughly 23% appear once; the ten largest clones hold 0.75% to 0.8%. Sequenced material: naive CD8+ T cells from blood, with Jurkat cell RNA spiked in. The sample's subset: FACS-sorted CD8+CD4-CCR7+CD45RA+ naive T cells. These receptors all come from a human donor in good health. Some libraries in this study had Jurkat cell RNA spiked in.

Note on this clonotype: Germline is not matched at one junction end, which may reflect a read error. The chain recombines TRBV27 with TRBJ1-1; D is unclear. CDR3 size: 13 residues. Germline CDR1 MNHEY, CDR2 SMNVEV (reference sequence). CDR3 amino acids: CASSPQMGTEVFF. CDR3 DNA: TGTGCCAGCAGTCCCCAAATGGGCACTGAAGTTTTCTTT.

V usage is TRBV7-9 and J usage is TRBJ2-1; 12 bases are shared with TRBD2. J was trimmed by 6 bases and V by 5 bases; bases with no gene match: 8. This CDR3 contains 16 residues. CDR1 SEHNR and CDR2 FQNEAQ come from the germline V gene (reference sequence). CDR3 sequence reads: CASSRLAGVPLNEQFF. CDR3 nucleotides: TGTGCCAGCAGCCGACTAGCGGGAGTTCCCCTCAATGAGCAGTTCTTC. The full variable domain, with the rest looked up from reference TRBV7-9 and TRBJ2-1, is DTGVSQNPRHKITKRGQNVTFRCDPISEHNRLYWYRQTLGQGPEFLTYFQNEAQLEKSRLLSDRFSAERPKGSFSTLEIQRTEQGDSAMYLCASSRLAGVPLNEQFFGPGTRLTVL.

The rearrangement joins TRBV11-1 to TRBJ2-7, with D unclear. The V gene lost 2 bases and the J gene lost 7 bases, with 12 bases spanning the gap. Germline-derived CDR1 and CDR2 are SGHAT and FQDESV (reference sequence). The CDR3 is made up of 13 amino acids. The CDR3 region is CASSLISGWEQYF. CDR3 DNA sequence: TGTGCCAGCAGCTTAATTTCAGGTTGGGAGCAGTACTTC.

This rearrangement joins TRBV2 to TRBJ2-5; D unclear. Germline V lookup: CDR1 SNHLY, CDR2 FYNNEI. The V gene lost 7 bases and the J gene lost 2 bases, with 8 bases spanning the gap. The CDR3 contains 12 residues. The CDR3 loop reads CASMWVQETQYF. The CDR3 DNA is TGTGCCAGCATGTGGGTGCAAGAGACCCAGTACTTC.

Many counts were recorded for this clonotype. This CDR3 is CASSLPAGDTQYF. In DNA form, the CDR3 reads TGTGCCAGCAGCCTTCCCGCGGGAGATACGCAGTATTTT. The V and J genes are TRBV6-2 or TRBV6-3 and TRBJ2-3; tentatively, D is TRBD2 (5 bases). CDR3 length: 13 amino acids. Looked up from germline, CDR1 is MNHEY and CDR2 is SVGEGT. With 6 bases removed from V and 5 bases from J, the gap between germline ends came to 12 bases.

This clonotype was detected a few times. The chain carries TRBV7-9 and TRBJ1-2; the D is unclear. Germline values: CDR1 SEHNR, CDR2 FQNEAQ (reference sequence). The CDR3 loop spans 13 amino acids. V was clipped by 5 bases and J by 6 bases, with 13 bases between them. For the CDR3, the DNA is TGTGCCAGCAGCCATCAGATTTATGATGGCTACACCTTC. As protein: CASSHQIYDGYTF. The full variable domain, rest sourced from reference TRBV7-9 and TRBJ1-2, is DTGVSQNPRHKITKRGQNVTFRCDPISEHNRLYWYRQTLGQGPEFLTYFQNEAQLEKSRLLSDRFSAERPKGSFSTLEIQRTEQGDSAMYLCASSHQIYDGYTFGSGTRLTVV.

As regards this clonotype: The final CDR3 position lacks the conserved phenylalanine or tryptophan, pointing to a likely read error. This rearrangement joins TRBV18 to TRBJ2-7; the D is unclear. The length of the CDR3 is 14 residues. The V and J ends lost 3 bases and 3 bases respectively, with 12 bases between them. Germline CDR1 reads KGHSH; CDR2 reads LQKENI. CDR3 residues: CASSPPEDLYEQYS. CDR3 coding DNA: TGTGCCAGCTCACCCCCAGAAGACCTCTACGAGCAGTACTCC.

V and J are TRBV5-3 and TRBJ2-7, with no clear D. TRBV5-3 belongs to the ORF category, with a function that is uncertain. CDR3 length equals 9 residues. V gave up 8 bases and J gave up 7 bases, with 7 bases separating them. The CDR3 nucleotides are TGTGCCAGCACCCTGGAGCAGTACTTC. Its protein product is CASTLEQYF.

This clonotype has a count of ten or more. The genes are TRBV19 and TRBJ2-3; 7 positions match TRBD1. Germline CDR1 reads LNHDA; CDR2 reads SQIVND (reference sequence). Trimming took 5 bases from V and 2 from J; bases not matched to a gene: 10. This CDR3 spans 16 amino acids. DNA for the CDR3: TGTGCCAGTAGTGACATCCCGGGACAGATCACAGATACGCAGTATTTT. Translating it yields CASSDIPGQITDTQYF.

The chain combines TRBV27 with TRBJ2-2, with D perhaps TRBD2 (6 bases). The V end lost 3 bases, the J end lost 5 bases, and 16 bases lay between the germline ends. This CDR3 contains 16 residues. CDR1 and CDR2 from the germline V gene are MNHEY and SMNVEV (reference sequence). The DNA of the CDR3 is TGTGCCAGCAGTTTGTTAGCGGTCAAGGGGACCGGGGAGCTGTTTTTT. As protein: CASSLLAVKGTGELFF.

This clonotype was recorded at least ten times. V and J are TRBV7-9 and TRBJ1-6; no reliable D call. CDR3 length: 17 amino acids. Germline V gene lookup returns CDR1 SEHNR and CDR2 FQNEAQ (reference sequence). The V and J ends lost 4 bases and 5 bases respectively, with 18 bases between them. The CDR3 loop is CASSSPLEENDNSPLHF. The CDR3 DNA follows: TGTGCCAGCAGCTCCCCGTTAGAGGAAAACGATAATTCACCCCTCCACTTT.

The rearrangement uses TRBV4-1 and TRBJ2-7; D possibly corresponds to TRBD2 (6 bases). The CDR3 consists of 16 residues. Deletions cut 4 bases from V and 0 bases from J, with 16 bases between. Germline V gene data show CDR1 as MGHRA and CDR2 as YSYEKL. The CDR3 nucleotides are TGCGCCAGCAGCCCTAGGGACTCCCGGGACTCCTACGAGCAGTACTTC. Encoded protein: CASSPRDSRDSYEQYF.